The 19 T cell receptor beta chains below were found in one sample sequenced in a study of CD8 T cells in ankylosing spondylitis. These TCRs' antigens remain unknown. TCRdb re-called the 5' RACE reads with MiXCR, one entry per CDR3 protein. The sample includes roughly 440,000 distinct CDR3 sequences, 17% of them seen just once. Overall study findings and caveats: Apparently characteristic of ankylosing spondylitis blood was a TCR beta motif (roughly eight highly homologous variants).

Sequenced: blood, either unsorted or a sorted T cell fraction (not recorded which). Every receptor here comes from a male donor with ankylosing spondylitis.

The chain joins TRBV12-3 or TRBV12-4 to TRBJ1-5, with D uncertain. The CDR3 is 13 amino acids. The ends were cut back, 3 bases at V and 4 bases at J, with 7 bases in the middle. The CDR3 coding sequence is TGTGCCAGCAGTTTCAACGGGAATCAGCCCCAGCATTTT. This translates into CASSFNGNQPQHF.

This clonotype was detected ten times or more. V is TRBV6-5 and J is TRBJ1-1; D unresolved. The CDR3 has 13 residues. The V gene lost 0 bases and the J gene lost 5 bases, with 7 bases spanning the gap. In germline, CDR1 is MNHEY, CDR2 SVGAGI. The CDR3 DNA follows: TGTGCCAGCAGTTACTCCCGGGGAACTGAAGCTTTCTTT. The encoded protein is CASSYSRGTEAFF.

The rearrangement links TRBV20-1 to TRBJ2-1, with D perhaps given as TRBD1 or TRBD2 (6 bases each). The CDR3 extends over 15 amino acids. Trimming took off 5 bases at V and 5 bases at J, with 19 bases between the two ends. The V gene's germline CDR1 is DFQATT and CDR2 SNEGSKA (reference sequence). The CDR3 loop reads CSAPELGGSHNEQFF. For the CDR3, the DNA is TGCAGTGCTCCAGAGTTGGGGGGCTCGCACAATGAGCAGTTCTTC.

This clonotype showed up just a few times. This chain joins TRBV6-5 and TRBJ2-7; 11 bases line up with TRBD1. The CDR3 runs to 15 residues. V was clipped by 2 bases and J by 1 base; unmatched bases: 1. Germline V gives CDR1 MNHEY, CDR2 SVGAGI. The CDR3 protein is CASSYGTGGSYEQYF. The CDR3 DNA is TGTGCCAGCAGTTACGGGACAGGGGGATCCTACGAGCAGTACTTC.

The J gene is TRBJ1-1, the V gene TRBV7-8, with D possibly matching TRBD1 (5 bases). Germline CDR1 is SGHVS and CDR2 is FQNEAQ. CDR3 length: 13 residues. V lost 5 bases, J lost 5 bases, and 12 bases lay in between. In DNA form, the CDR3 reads TGTGCCAGCAGCAAGACAGAGCGGACTGAAGCTTTCTTT. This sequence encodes CASSKTERTEAFF.

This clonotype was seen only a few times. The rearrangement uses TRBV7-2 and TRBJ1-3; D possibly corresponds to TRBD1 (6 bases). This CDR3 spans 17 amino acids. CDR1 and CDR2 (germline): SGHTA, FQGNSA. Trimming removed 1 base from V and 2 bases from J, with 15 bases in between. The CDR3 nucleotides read TGTGCCAGCAGCTTAGGCGGGGGGCGCGTCGCTGGAAACACCATATATTTT. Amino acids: CASSLGGGRVAGNTIYF.

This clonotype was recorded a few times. The chain's CDR3 is CSARGAIGNTIYF. CDR3 in DNA: TGCAGTGCGAGGGGGGCGATTGGAAACACCATATATTTT. The gene calls are TRBV20-1 and TRBJ1-3; the D gene is possibly TRBD1 (6 bases). V lost 6 bases to trimming and J lost 3 bases, with 12 bases between them. CDR1 is DFQATT and CDR2 is SNEGSKA in the germline V gene (reference sequence). The CDR3 is 13 amino acids.

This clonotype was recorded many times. For the CDR3, the DNA is TGTGCCAGCAGCCCCCTCTTAGGCGGTGTTGGGACCCAGTACTTC. It codes for CASSPLLGGVGTQYF. The chain recombines TRBV7-2 with TRBJ2-5; D remains unclear. The V gene's germline CDR1 is SGHTA and CDR2 FQGNSA. The CDR3 has 15 residues. V lost 5 bases, J lost 7 bases, and 20 bases lay in between.

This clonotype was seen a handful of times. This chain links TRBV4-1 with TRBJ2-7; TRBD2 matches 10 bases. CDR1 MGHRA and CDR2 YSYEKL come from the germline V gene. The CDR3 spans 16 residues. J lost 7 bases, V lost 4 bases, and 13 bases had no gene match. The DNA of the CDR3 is TGCGCCAGCAGCCCGAGGGTAGCGGGAGGTTCAGGAGAGCAGTACTTC. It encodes CASSPRVAGGSGEQYF.

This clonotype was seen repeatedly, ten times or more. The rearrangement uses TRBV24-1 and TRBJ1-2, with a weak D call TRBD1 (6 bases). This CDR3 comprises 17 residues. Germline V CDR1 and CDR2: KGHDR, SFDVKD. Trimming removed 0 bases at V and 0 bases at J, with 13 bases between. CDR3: CATSDLRQVMPNYGYTF. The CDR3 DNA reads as TGTGCCACCAGTGATTTGCGACAGGTAATGCCTAACTATGGCTACACCTTC.

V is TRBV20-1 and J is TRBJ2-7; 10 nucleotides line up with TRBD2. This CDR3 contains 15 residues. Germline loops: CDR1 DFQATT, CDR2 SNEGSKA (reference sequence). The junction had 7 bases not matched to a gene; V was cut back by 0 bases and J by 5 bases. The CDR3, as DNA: TGCAGTGCTAGAGATGAACGACTAGCGGGTAACGAGCAGTACTTC. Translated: CSARDERLAGNEQYF.

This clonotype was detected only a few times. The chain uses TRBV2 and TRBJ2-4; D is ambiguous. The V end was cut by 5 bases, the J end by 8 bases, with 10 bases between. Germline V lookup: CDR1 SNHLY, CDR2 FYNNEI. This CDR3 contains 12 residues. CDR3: CASSRQEYIQYF. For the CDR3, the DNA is TGTGCCAGCAGTCGTCAGGAATACATTCAGTACTTC.

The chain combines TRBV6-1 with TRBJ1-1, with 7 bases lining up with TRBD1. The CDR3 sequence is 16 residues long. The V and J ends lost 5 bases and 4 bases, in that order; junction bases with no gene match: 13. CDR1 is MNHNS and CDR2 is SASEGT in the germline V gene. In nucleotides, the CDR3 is TGTGCCAGCAGTAAGACAGGGAAGGGTAGAGGCACTGAAGCTTTCTTT. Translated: CASSKTGKGRGTEAFF.

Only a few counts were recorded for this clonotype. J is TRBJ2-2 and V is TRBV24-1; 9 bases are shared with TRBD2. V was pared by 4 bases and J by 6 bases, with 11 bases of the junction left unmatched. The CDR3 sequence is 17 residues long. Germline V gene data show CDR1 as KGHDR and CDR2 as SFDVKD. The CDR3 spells CATSESGRPPEPGELFF. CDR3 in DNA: TGTGCCACCAGTGAAAGCGGGAGGCCCCCCGAACCCGGGGAGCTGTTTTTT.

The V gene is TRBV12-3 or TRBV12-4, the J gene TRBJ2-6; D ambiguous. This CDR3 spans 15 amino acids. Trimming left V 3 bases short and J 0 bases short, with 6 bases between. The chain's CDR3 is CASSFDGSGANVLTF. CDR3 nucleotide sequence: TGTGCCAGCAGTTTCGACGGCTCTGGGGCCAACGTCCTGACTTTC.

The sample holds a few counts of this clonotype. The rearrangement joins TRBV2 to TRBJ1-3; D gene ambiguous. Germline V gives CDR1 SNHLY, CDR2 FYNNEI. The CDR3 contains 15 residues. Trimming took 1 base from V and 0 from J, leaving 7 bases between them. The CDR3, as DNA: TGTGCCAGCAGTGAAGTTGCAGGCTCTGGAAACACCATATATTTT. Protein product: CASSEVAGSGNTIYF.

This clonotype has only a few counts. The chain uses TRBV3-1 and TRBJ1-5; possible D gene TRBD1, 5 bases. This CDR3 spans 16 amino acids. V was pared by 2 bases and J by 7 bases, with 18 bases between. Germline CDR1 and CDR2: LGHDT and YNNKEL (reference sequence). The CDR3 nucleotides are TGTGCCAGCAGCCAATCATCTGGAGGGGAACGACAGCCCCAGCATTTT. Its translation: CASSQSSGGERQPQHF.

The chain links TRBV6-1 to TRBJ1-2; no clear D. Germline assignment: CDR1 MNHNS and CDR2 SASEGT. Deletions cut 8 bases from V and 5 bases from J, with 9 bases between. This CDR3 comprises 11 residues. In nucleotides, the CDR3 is TGTGCCAGCCTGCGGGCGTATGGCTACACCTTC. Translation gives CASLRAYGYTF.

DNA of the CDR3: TGCAGTGCGCCTGGGGGACACGGGGACGAGCAGTACTTC. It yields the protein CSAPGGHGDEQYF. This chain uses TRBV20-1 with TRBJ2-7, with D possibly matching TRBD1 (6 bases). The germline V gene has CDR1 DFQATT and CDR2 SNEGSKA (reference sequence). V dropped 6 bases and J dropped 5 bases, with 17 bases sitting between them. CDR3 length: 13 amino acids.